This T cell receptor beta chain was recorded in a study of T cell repertoires in cytomegalovirus infection. This CDR3 is 12 amino acids long. Germline CDR1 reads SGHRS; CDR2 reads YFSETQ. The V end was cut by 7 bases, the J end by 5 bases, with 12 bases between. In its sample, this clonotype was seen a few times. Its antigen remains unknown. TCRdb redid the calling of the reads with MiXCR, one entry per CDR3 protein. The sample consists of 640,000 or so distinct CDR3 sequences, about 33% of them appearing once. General study findings and limits: HLA-C-restricted, CMV-specific TCR beta clonotypes were dominant ex vivo.

The input for sequencing was cultured PBMCs, taken from culture after CMV antigen stimulation. V usage is TRBV5-1 and J usage is TRBJ2-5, with D perhaps TRBD2 (6 bases). The TCR originated in a human donor in good health (CMV status not recorded). Some clones in this sample may be carry-over from other donors' samples. CDR3 nucleotides: TGCGCCAGCCGCGGGACCGTGGAGACCCAGTACTTC. The encoded protein is CASRGTVETQYF.